This T cell receptor beta chain was identified during a study of blood T cell repertoires in COVID-19. Study background: The analysed material was cDNA or gDNA that came from T cells, B-cell-depleted T cells, or PBMCs.

The method was immunoSEQ multiplex PCR; TCRdb's version includes in-frame clones alone and lacks a portion of them. The repertoire holds hundreds of thousands of clones, with 85% to 90% as singletons. On this clone itself: The sample carries other DNA sequences with the same CDR3.

Specimen: peripheral blood. The clonotype originates from a woman aged 30 to 39 with acute or convalescent COVID-19.

The CDR3 is CASSVDGDTQYF. Here the CDR3 DNA reads TGTGCCAGCAGCGTAGACGGAGATACGCAGTATTTT. The chain links TRBV9 to TRBJ2-3; D unresolved. In germline, CDR1 is SGDLS, CDR2 YYNGEE. The CDR3 extends over 12 amino acids. V lost 0 bases to trimming and J lost 5 bases, with 4 bases between them.